This T cell receptor (beta chain) was found in a study of blood T cell repertoires in COVID-19. Across the whole study: Sites in the United States, Italy and Spain provided acute and convalescent COVID-19 samples. From T cells, B-cell-depleted T cells, or PBMCs came the material, which was cDNA or gDNA.

Participants' reported clinical history set cohort assignment. Generated by immunoSEQ multiplex PCR, the TCRdb table keeps only in-frame clones and is missing some. The sample has under 200,000 clones, approximately 85% seen once. Germline values: CDR1 MDHEN, CDR2 SYDVKM. V was clipped by 6 bases and J by 5 bases; unmatched bases: 10. The CDR3 runs to 16 residues. The source material was PBMCs or T cells enriched from blood (not recorded which). The TCR comes from a man in his forties with acute COVID-19. The V call is TRBV28, the J call TRBJ1-6; 7 nucleotides line up with TRBD1. CDR3 region: CASSLSRDSHNSPLHF. CDR3 in DNA: TGTGCCAGCAGCCTTAGCCGGGACAGTCATAATTCACCCCTCCACTTT.